This TCR beta chain was recorded in a study of shared clonotypes between healthy human individuals. Turning to the study itself: The donors, a couple of women and a few men, were aged 18 to 49.

Turning to this clone: Its antigen is unidentified.

Study findings and constraints: Non-shared clonotypes had lower generation probabilities than clonotypes shared by all four sorted-subset donors.

None of the donors, who were healthy HIV-negative adults, had recently had acute infections or vaccinations. The V segment lost 3 bases and the J segment 4 bases; nucleotides outside the gene matches: 9. Per germline, CDR1 MGHRA and CDR2 YSYEKL. This CDR3 spans 15 amino acids. Sequencing used immunoSEQ multiplex PCR; TCRdb keeps in-frame clones, though not all of them. This sample has millions of clones; roughly 95% occur once, and the top ten carry roughly 0.13%. Source material: naive CD4+ T cells sorted from blood. Subset: CD45RA+ positively selected. This rearrangement joins TRBV4-1 to TRBJ2-7, with 7 positions matching TRBD2. The clonotype comes from a man aged 18 to 30 in good health. The CDR3 reads CASSHAGGRSYEQYF. In nucleotides, the CDR3 is TGCGCCAGCAGCCACGCCGGGGGGAGGAGTTACGAGCAGTACTTC.